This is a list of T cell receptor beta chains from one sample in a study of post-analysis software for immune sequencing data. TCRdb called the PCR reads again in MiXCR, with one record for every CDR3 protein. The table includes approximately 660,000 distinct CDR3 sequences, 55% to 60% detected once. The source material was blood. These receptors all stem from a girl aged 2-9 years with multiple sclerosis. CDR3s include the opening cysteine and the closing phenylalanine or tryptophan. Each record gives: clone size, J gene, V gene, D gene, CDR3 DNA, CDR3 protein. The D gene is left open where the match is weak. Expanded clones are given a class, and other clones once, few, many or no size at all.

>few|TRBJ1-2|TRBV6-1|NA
TGTGCCAGCAGTGAAGCCCGCCGGGACAGCTACACCTTC
CASSEARRDSYTF
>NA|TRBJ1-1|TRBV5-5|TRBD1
TGTGCCAGCAGCTTTATCTTGCGACAGGGGCCGGGCACTGAAGCTTTCTTT
CASSFILRQGPGTEAFF
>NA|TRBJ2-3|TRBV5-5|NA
TGTGCCAGCAGCTTGGAGGGCCGGACCACAGATACGCAGTATTTT
CASSLEGRTTDTQYF
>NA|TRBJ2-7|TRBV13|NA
TGTGCCAGCAGCGTAAACGGAGGATTCCGCTACGAGCAGTACTTC
CASSVNGGFRYEQYF
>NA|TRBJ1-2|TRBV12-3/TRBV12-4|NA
TGTGCCAGCAGTTTTACGGGAACCTACGGCTACACCTTC
CASSFTGTYGYTF
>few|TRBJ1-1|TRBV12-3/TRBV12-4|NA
TGTGCCAGCAGTTTAGCGCAGGGGGAAGCTTTCTTT
CASSLAQGEAFF
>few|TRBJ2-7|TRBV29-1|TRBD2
TGCAGCGTTGGGAGGAACGGGGAGGGCGAGCAGTACTTC
CSVGRNGEGEQYF
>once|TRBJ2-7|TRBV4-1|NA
TGCGCCAGCAGCCAATGCCCTACACCAGTCTACGAGCAGTACTTC
CASSQCPTPVYEQYF
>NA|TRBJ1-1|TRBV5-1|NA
TGCGCCAGCAGCTTGAATACAGGACCTGGCACTGAAGCTTTCTTT
CASSLNTGPGTEAFF
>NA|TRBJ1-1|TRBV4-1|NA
TGCGCCAGCAGCCAAGTGATGGGGGCTGAAGCTTTCTTT
CASSQVMGAEAFF
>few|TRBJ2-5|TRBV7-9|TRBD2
TGTGCCAGCAGCCCGGGAACTAGCGGGGGGACACAAGAGACCCAGTACTTC
CASSPGTSGGTQETQYF
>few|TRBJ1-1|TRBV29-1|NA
TGCAGCGTTGGACGAGTCGGGGGACCCGGTGAAGCTTTCTTT
CSVGRVGGPGEAFF
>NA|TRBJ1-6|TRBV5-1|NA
TGCGCCAGCAGCTTGGAATCGGGGGACAACAGTTCACCCCTCCACTTT
CASSLESGDNSSPLHF
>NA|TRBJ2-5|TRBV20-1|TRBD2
TGCAGTGCGCCCACAGCGGGGGCCGGACAAGAGACCCAGTACTTC
CSAPTAGAGQETQYF
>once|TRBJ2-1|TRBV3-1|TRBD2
TGTGCCAGCAACCGGGGGACTAGCTCCTACAATGAGCAGTTCTTC
CASNRGTSSYNEQFF
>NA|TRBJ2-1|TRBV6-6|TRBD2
TGTGCCAGCAGTTTCGGACTAGGTGGGGGCAATGAGCAGTTCTTC
CASSFGLGGGNEQFF
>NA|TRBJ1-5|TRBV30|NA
TGTGCCTGGAGTGTAGGCAGGGGCAATCAGCCCCAGCATTTT
CAWSVGRGNQPQHF
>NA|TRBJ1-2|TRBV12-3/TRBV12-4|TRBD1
TGTGCCAGCAGCGGGACAGGGAGGGAACCGGATGGCTACACCTTC
CASSGTGREPDGYTF
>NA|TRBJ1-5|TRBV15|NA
TGTGCCACCAGCAGAGTCGTGTCCGATCAGCCCCAGCATTTT
CATSRVVSDQPQHF
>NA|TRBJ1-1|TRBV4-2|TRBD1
TGTGCCAGCAGCCAAGGGGCGCCAGGGGGCTCCCTGAACACTGAAGCTTTCTTT
CASSQGAPGGSLNTEAFF
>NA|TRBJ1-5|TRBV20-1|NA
TGCAGTGCCCAGGGTAGAATCGGGCAGCCCCAGCATTTT
CSAQGRIGQPQHF
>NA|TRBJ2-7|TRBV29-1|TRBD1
TGCAGCGTCCGCGGACAGGGTACCTCCTACGAGCAGTACTTC
CSVRGQGTSYEQYF
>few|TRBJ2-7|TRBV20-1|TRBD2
TGCAGTGCTAGAGTAGCGGGAGACTCGCACGAGCAGTACTTC
CSARVAGDSHEQYF
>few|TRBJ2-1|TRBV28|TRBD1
TGTGCCAGCAGGAGGGACAGGGCTTACAATGAGCAGTTCTTC
CASRRDRAYNEQFF
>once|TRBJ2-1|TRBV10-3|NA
TGTGCCATCAGTGAGTTAAGTGAAACCTACAATGAGCAGTTCTTC
CAISELSETYNEQFF
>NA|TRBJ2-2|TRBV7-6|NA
TGTGCCAGCAGCCCGGAAATACGGGAGCTGTTTTTT
CASSPEIRELFF
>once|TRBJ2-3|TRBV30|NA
TGTGCCTGGGGTGGTGGTAGGGGCCGAACAGATACGCAGTATTTT
CAWGGGRGRTDTQYF
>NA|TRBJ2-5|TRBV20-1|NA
TGCAGTGCTAGATTCGGCCAAGAGACCCAGTACTTC
CSARFGQETQYF
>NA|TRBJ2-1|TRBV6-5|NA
TGTGCCAGCAGTTCAGGGACGAATGAGCAGTTCTTC
CASSSGTNEQFF
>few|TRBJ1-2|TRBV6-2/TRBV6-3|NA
TGTGCCAGCAGTTCACATGACAGCGCTTCTTATGGCTACACCTTC
CASSSHDSASYGYTF
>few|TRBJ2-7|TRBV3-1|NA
TGTGCCAGCAGCCAAGAGTGGACAGCGCCTGACGAGCAGTACTTC
CASSQEWTAPDEQYF